This TCR beta chain was captured in a study of OX40 agonist ivuxolimab in advanced cancers. Background for the entire study: Ivuxolimab was a fully human IgG2 agonistic monoclonal antibody targeting the costimulatory receptor OX40 (CD134). Intravenous ivuxolimab was administered to patients every 2 weeks at six dose levels: 0.01, 0.1, 0.3, 1.5, 3 and 10 mg/kg. Of the approximately 54 patients in dose escalation, around 19 had hepatocellular carcinoma, approximately 15 had melanoma, 9 had renal cell carcinoma and 9 had head and neck cancer. In the dose-escalation cohort, 82.7% of patients were male, and the mean age was approximately 55 years, with a range of roughly 20 to 80. Prior anti-PD-1, anti-PD-L1 or anti-CTLA-4 therapy was permitted, and approximately 42% of dose-escalation patients had received checkpoint inhibitors. Partial responses occurred in three dose-escalation patients, of whom one had hepatocellular carcinoma and two had cutaneous melanoma. The point of sequencing TCRbeta in the periphery was to test whether ivuxolimab changed TCR sequence diversity and drove clonal T-cell expansion. The paper reports the monotherapy dose-escalation portion (N of about 47 patients) of the phase I ivuxolimab trial.

Points on this clone: Its cognate antigen has yet to be identified. There are no base qualities to consult, and no much larger clone falls within one base.

Patients with autoimmune disease history or receiving systemic immunosuppression were excluded from the trial. Peripheral blood for TCR sequencing was collected from all dose cohorts at baseline, on cycle 4 day 1, and on cycle 7 day 1. Samples came from an open-label, multicenter, first-in-human phase I dose-escalation trial of ivuxolimab. Adults with locally advanced or metastatic melanoma, renal cell, hepatocellular, or head and neck squamous cell carcinoma were enrolled in the trial. Before TCR sequencing, CD4+ T cells and CD8+ T cells were sorted from peripheral blood as separate populations. V loses 6 bases of germline sequence and J loses 3 bases, and the interval between the two ends is 10 bases. The germline V gene sets CDR1 to SGDLS and CDR2 to YYNGEE. The CDR3 sequence holds 14 residues, the cysteine and phenylalanine included. CDR3 DNA only is kept here, 42 bases in frame from base 1. For sequencing of the TCRbeta CDR3 region, genomic DNA was extracted from the sorted cells. TCRbeta CDR3 regions were sequenced using the immunoSEQ Assay. This is the immuneACCESS table as TCRdb keeps it, with only in-frame sequences that have V and J called. A part of the clones is gone; compared with another copy, unresolved V genes explain less than half, and the rest is unexplained. This sample gives around 60,000 clones in total; roughly 80% of them show up just once. Around 2% of the sample is held by the ten biggest clonotypes.

What the work shows at the level of the full study, not this receptor alone: Low levels of normalized T-cell clonal expansion were also seen in some nonresponding patients. In the 0.1-3.0 mg/kg groups, partial responders had among the lowest normalized peripheral clonal expansion, particularly in CD8+ T cells. After ivuxolimab, more expanded clones were found on average in CD8+ T cells than in CD4+ T cells. At doses of 0.1 to 3.0 mg/kg, clonal expansion of both CD4+ and CD8+ T cells in blood was seen between baseline and week 6. Antigen specificity was not determined for the clonally expanded peripheral T cells.

The source material was CD4+ or CD8+ T cells sorted from blood, sampled in a trial of the OX40 agonist ivuxolimab. The chain is encoded by TRBV9 joined to TRBJ1-6; no D gene call is confident. The sequence derives from an adult with an advanced solid tumor such as melanoma, head and neck, liver or kidney cancer. The DNA is as follows: TGTGCCAGCAACCCCACCGACTATAATTCACCCCTCCACTTT. It codes for CASNPTDYNSPLHF. Reference TRBV9 and TRBJ1-6 proteins supply the regions before and after the CDR3; the full variable domain is: DSGVTQTPKHLITATGQRVTLRCSPRSGDLSVYWYQQSLDQGLQFLIQYYNGEERAKGNILERFSAQQFPDLHSELNLSSLELGDSALYFCASNPTDYNSPLHFGNGTRLTVT.